This TCR beta chain was retrieved from a study of PD-1 blockade in classical Hodgkin lymphoma. Across the study: Every 2 weeks, patients got 3 mg/kg intravenous nivolumab. Notes on the study in general: Reported findings placed baseline TCR diversity lower in newly diagnosed patients (compared with healthy donors).

Per germline, CDR1 SGHAT and CDR2 FQNNGV. V lost 3 bases, J lost 4 bases, and 5 bases stayed unmatched. This CDR3 is built from 15 residues. Only in-frame clones appear in the TCRdb table, and some are missing; sequencing was by immunoSEQ multiplex PCR. This sample carries roughly 20,000 clones, approximately 84% of them seen once, and the ten largest clones take 7.3%. As concerns this clone: Antigen unknown.

Time point: cycle 4 day 1 (C4D1), after about 6 weeks of nivolumab. Every one of the patients relapsed after autologous stem cell transplantation (brentuximab vedotin exposure was variable). PBMCs, once thawed, yielded CD8+ T cells isolated by magnetic negative selection. The sequencing here drew on CD8+ T cells from blood, taken before the fourth cycle of nivolumab. This sequence joins TRBV11-2 and TRBJ2-2, with TRBD1 identical over 7 bases. This clonotype was sampled from a human donor with classical Hodgkin lymphoma. CDR3 region: CASSFYRGGTGELFF. The CDR3, as DNA: TGTGCCAGCAGCTTCTACAGGGGCGGCACCGGGGAGCTGTTTTTT.